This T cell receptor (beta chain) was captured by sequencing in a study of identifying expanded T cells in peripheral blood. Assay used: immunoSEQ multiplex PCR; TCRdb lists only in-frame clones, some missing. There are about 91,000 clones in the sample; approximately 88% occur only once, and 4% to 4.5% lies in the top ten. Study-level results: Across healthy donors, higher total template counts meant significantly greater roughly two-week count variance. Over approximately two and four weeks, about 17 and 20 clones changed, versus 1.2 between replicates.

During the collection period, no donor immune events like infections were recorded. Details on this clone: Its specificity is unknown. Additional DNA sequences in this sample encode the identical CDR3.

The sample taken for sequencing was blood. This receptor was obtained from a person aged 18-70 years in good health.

The CDR3, as DNA: TGCGCCAGCAGCCTGGGACAGTCCACAGATACGCAGTATTTT. This codes for CASSLGQSTDTQYF. This rearrangement joins TRBV5-1 to TRBJ2-3; 7 nucleotides agree with TRBD1. This CDR3 comprises 14 residues. Germline V gives CDR1 SGHRS, CDR2 YFSETQ. The trim removed 4 bases at V and 2 bases at J, leaving 4 bases unmatched.